Shown below are 8 T cell receptor beta chains from a single sample sequenced in a study of PD-1 blockade in classical Hodgkin lymphoma (dated by TCRdb to the early 2020s). The method was the immunoSEQ multiplex PCR assay. TCRdb mirrors the immuneACCESS table, restricted to in-frame sequences. Some clones are absent from its copies; in checked studies, under half trace to an unresolved V gene, and the reason for the others is unknown. A total of roughly 10,000 clones appear in this sample, approximately 81% of them only once. The top ten clones comprise almost 35% of the sample. This specimen's time point label, per the study, means: cycle 1 day 1 (C1D1), immediately before nivolumab initiation. All trial patients had relapsed after autologous stem cell transplantation, with cohorts A, B and C differing in prior brentuximab vedotin exposure. The sample here was peripheral blood mononuclear cells (PBMCs), taken at baseline. These receptor sequences come from a human donor with classical Hodgkin lymphoma.

This clone was observed a single time. This chain connects TRBV27 to TRBJ1-5, with 7 positions matching TRBD1. The V gene's germline CDR1 is MNHEY and CDR2 SMNVEV (reference sequence). This CDR3 is built from 17 residues. With V trimmed by 1 base and J by 4 bases, 10 bases remained unmatched. The CDR3 nucleotides read TGTGCCAGCAGTTTATTAGGGGACAGAGGGGGGAATCAGCCCCAGCATTTT. This codes for CASSLLGDRGGNQPQHF.

Only a few counts were recorded for this clone. This rearrangement joins TRBV11-2 to TRBJ1-1; the D is unclear. Germline V gives CDR1 SGHAT, CDR2 FQNNGV. V dropped 2 bases and J dropped 12 bases, with 13 bases sitting between them. The CDR3 consists of 12 residues. The CDR3 region has the DNA TGTGCCAGCAGCTTATTCAACGGCGGCCCTTTCTTT. It yields the protein CASSLFNGGPFF.

This chain links TRBV11-3 with TRBJ1-4; TRBD1 matches at 7 bases. The V segment lost 5 bases and the J segment 8 bases; nucleotides outside the gene matches: 2. Germline values: CDR1 SGHNT, CDR2 YENEEA. The CDR3 sequence is 12 residues long. This CDR3 is CASSRQGEKLFF. The CDR3 nucleotides read TGTGCCAGCAGCCGACAGGGCGAAAAACTGTTTTTT. The full variable domain, with the rest looked up from reference TRBV11-3 and TRBJ1-4, is EAGVVQSPRYKIIEKKQPVAFWCNPISGHNTLYWYLQNLGQGPELLIRYENEEAVDDSQLPKDRFSAERLKGVDSTLKIQPAELGDSAVYLCASSRQGEKLFFGSGTQLSVL.

The chain's CDR3 is CASSVGGVVEAFF. CDR3 nucleotides: TGTGCCAGCAGCGTGGGAGGGGTTGTTGAAGCTTTCTTT. J is TRBJ1-1 and V is TRBV7-2; possibly TRBD1 for D (5 bases). With 5 bases removed from V and 7 bases from J, the gap between germline ends came to 14 bases. This CDR3 comprises 13 residues. Germline assignment: CDR1 SGHTA and CDR2 FQGNSA. The full variable domain, in which reference TRBV7-2 and TRBJ1-1 provide the parts outside the CDR3, is GAGVSQSPSNKVTEKGKDVELRCDPISGHTALYWYRQSLGQGLEFLIYFQGNSAPDKSGLPSDRFSAERTGGSVSTLTIQRTQQEDSAVYLCASSVGGVVEAFFGQGTRLTVV.

This clone has a single count. The V and J genes are TRBV5-6 and TRBJ2-5, with 10 bases that match TRBD1. V trimming: 4 bases; J trimming: 4 bases; junction bases outside the gene matches: 7. CDR1 is SGHDT, CDR2 YYEEEE, per germline. This CDR3 has 15 residues. CDR3 in DNA: TGTGCCAGCAGCATAAGGACAGGGGGGGCAGAGACCCAGTACTTC. Amino acid sequence: CASSIRTGGAETQYF.

The chain recombines TRBV6-1 with TRBJ1-2; D possibly corresponds to TRBD1 (6 bases). Germline lookup yields CDR1 MNHNS and CDR2 SASEGT. Deletions cut 6 bases from V and 3 bases from J, with 17 bases between. The CDR3 is 15 residues long. The CDR3 DNA follows: TGTGCCAGCAGCTTCGGGGGGGGGCTTGACTATGGCTACACCTTC. This translates into CASSFGGGLDYGYTF.

The J gene is TRBJ2-1, the V gene TRBV27; D uncertain. The germline V gene encodes CDR1 MNHEY and CDR2 SMNVEV (reference sequence). Trimming removed 4 bases from V and 2 bases from J, with 12 bases in between. CDR3 size: 15 residues. CDR3 in amino acids: CASSWTATTYNEQFF. DNA for the CDR3: TGTGCCAGCAGTTGGACGGCTACCACCTACAATGAGCAGTTCTTC.

CDR3 DNA sequence: TGTGCCAGCAGCTCGGGGCATAACTATGGCTACACCTTC. Residues: CASSSGHNYGYTF. The rearrangement uses TRBV7-8 and TRBJ1-2; a weak D match, TRBD1 (5 bases). V gave up 4 bases and J gave up 1 base, with 7 bases separating them. From germline, CDR1 is SGHVS and CDR2 FQNEAQ. The CDR3 has 13 residues.